This T cell receptor (beta chain) is drawn from a study of OX40 agonist ivuxolimab in advanced cancers. Study details: The patients received agonistic anti-OX40 (CD134) antibody ivuxolimab.

Concerning this clone: The antigen is undetermined.

Study-wide results and caveats: On average, CD8+ T cells showed a greater number of expanded clones than CD4+.

The repertoire was sequenced with immunoSEQ multiplex PCR; TCRdb's copy has only in-frame clones and lacks some. This sample carries about 100,000 clones, around nine tenths of them seen once, and the ten largest clones take about 0.15%. The V and J ends lost 1 base and 5 bases, in that order; junction bases with no gene match: 6. The CDR3 loop spans 14 amino acids. CDR1 is SGHNT and CDR2 is YYREEE in the germline V gene (reference sequence). This chain connects TRBV5-4 to TRBJ2-7, with 7 bases that match TRBD2. The input for sequencing was CD4+ or CD8+ T cells sorted from blood, taken in a trial of the OX40 agonist ivuxolimab. The clonotype originates from an adult with an advanced solid tumor such as melanoma, head and neck, liver or kidney cancer. As DNA, the CDR3 is TGTGCCAGCAGCTTGAAGGCGGGGGTGGACGAGCAGTACTTC. The encoded protein is CASSLKAGVDEQYF.